One T cell receptor beta chain is described in this entry. The CDR3 has 15 amino acids. The junction had 10 bases not matched to a gene; V was cut back by 5 bases and J by 4 bases. The germline V gene has CDR1 SGHVS and CDR2 FNYEAQ. Profiled with immunoSEQ multiplex PCR; TCRdb holds only in-frame clones, not every one. The sample contains more than 150,000 clones, around 90% of which appear only once. This sample is drawn from a study of blood T cell repertoires in COVID-19. Across the study: The study drew acute and convalescent COVID-19 samples from the United States, Italy and Spain.

The chain employs TRBV7-6 and TRBJ1-1, with TRBD1 matching over 7 bases. Sequences were obtained from peripheral blood. The clonotype originates from a man between 35 and 55 years old with acute or convalescent COVID-19. The CDR3 DNA follows: TGTGCCAGCAGCCTACGACCCGCAGGGGGCACTGAAGCTTTCTTT. Its protein product is CASSLRPAGGTEAFF.